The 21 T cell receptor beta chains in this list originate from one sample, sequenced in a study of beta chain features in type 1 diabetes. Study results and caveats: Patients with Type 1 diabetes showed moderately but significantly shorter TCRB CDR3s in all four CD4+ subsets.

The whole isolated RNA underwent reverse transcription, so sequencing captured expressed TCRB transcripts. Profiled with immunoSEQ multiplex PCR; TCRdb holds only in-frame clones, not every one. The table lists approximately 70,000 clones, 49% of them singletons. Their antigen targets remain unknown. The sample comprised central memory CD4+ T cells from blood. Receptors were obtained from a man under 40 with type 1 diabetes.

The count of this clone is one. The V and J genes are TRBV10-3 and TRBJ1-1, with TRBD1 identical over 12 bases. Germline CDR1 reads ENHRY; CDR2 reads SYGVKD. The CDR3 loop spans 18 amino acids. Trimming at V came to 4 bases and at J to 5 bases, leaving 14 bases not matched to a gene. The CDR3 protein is CAISGGLRDRGRGTEAFF. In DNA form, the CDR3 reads TGTGCCATCAGTGGAGGGCTCCGGGACAGGGGGCGAGGGACTGAAGCTTTCTTT.

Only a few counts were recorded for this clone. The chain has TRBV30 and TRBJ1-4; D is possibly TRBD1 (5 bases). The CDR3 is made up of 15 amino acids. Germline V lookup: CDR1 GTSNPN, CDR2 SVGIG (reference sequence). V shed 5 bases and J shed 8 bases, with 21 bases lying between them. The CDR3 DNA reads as TGTGCCTGGCAGGGCATAGGCGCCTTGGAGGAAAAACTGTTTTTT. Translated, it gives CAWQGIGALEEKLFF.

CDR3 region: CASSVRETNEKLFF. The DNA of the CDR3 is TGTGCCAGCAGTGTCCGGGAAACTAATGAAAAACTGTTTTTT. The chain employs TRBV2 and TRBJ1-4, with D unresolved. Trimming took 4 bases from V and 1 from J, leaving 7 bases between them. The germline CDR1 and CDR2 sequences are SNHLY and FYNNEI. The CDR3 extends over 14 amino acids.

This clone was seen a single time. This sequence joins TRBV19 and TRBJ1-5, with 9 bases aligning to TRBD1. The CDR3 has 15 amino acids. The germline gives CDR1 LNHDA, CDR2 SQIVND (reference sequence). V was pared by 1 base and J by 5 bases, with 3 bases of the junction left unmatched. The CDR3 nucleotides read TGTGCCAGTAGTATAGTGGGACAGGGAGATCAGCCCCAGCATTTT. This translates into CASSIVGQGDQPQHF.

CDR3 amino acids: CASSPGGAQTYEQYF. The CDR3 coding sequence is TGTGCCAGCAGCCCCGGGGGGGCTCAAACCTACGAGCAGTACTTC. This chain joins TRBV5-4 and TRBJ2-7; 8 bases fit TRBD2. Trimming took 4 bases from V and 2 from J; bases not matched to a gene: 8. Germline CDR1 and CDR2: SGHNT and YYREEE (reference sequence). This CDR3 has 15 residues.

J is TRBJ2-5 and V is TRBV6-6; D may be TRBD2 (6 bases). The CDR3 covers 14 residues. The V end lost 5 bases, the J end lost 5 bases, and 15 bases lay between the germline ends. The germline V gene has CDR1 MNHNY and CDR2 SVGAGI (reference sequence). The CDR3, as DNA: TGTGCCAGCAGTCGCCCGTCGGGGGATGAGACCCAGTACTTC. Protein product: CASSRPSGDETQYF.

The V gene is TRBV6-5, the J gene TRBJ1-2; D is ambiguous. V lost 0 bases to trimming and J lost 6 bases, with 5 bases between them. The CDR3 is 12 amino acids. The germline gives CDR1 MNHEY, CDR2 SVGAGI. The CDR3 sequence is CASSYSADGYTF. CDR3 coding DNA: TGTGCCAGCAGTTACTCGGCCGATGGCTACACCTTC.

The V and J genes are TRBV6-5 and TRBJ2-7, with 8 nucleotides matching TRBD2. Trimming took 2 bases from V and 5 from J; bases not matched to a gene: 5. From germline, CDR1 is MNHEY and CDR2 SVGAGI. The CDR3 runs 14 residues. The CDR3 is CASSYNRGGHEQYF. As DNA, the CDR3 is TGTGCCAGCAGTTACAATCGGGGGGGACACGAGCAGTACTTC.

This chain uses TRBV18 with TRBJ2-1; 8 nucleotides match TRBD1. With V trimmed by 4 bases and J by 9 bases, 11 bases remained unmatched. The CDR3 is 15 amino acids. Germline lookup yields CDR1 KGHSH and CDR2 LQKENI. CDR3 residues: CASSRARTGIFEQFF. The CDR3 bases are TGTGCCAGCTCACGCGCTAGGACAGGGATATTTGAGCAGTTCTTC.

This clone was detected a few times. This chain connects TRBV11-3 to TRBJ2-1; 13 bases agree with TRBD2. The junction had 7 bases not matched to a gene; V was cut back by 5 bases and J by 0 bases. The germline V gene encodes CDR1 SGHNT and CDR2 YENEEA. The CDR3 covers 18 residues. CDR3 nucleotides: TGTGCCAGCAGCCCGGGACTAGCGGGACGGAGCTCCTACAATGAGCAGTTCTTC. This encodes CASSPGLAGRSSYNEQFF. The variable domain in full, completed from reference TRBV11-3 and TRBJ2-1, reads EAGVVQSPRYKIIEKKQPVAFWCNPISGHNTLYWYLQNLGQGPELLIRYENEEAVDDSQLPKDRFSAERLKGVDSTLKIQPAELGDSAVYLCASSPGLAGRSSYNEQFFGPGTRLTVL.

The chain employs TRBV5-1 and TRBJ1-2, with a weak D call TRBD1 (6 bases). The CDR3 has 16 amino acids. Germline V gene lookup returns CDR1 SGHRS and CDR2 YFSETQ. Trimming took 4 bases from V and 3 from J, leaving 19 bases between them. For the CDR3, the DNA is TGCGCCAGCAGCACAGACGGGACACCTGCCTACTATGGCTACACCTTC. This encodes CASSTDGTPAYYGYTF. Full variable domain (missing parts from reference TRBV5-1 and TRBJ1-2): KAGVTQTPRYLIKTRGQQVTLSCSPISGHRSVSWYQQTPGQGLQFLFEYFSETQRNKGNFPGRFSGRQFSNSRSEMNVSTLELGDSALYLCASSTDGTPAYYGYTFGSGTRLTVV.

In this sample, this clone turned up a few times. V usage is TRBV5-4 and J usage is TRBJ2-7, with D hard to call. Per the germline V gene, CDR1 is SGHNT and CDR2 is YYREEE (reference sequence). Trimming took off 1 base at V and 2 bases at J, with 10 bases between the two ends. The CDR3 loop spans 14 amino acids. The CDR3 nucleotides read TGTGCCAGCAGCTTGAGCTCCTCTACCTACGAGCAGTACTTC. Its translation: CASSLSSSTYEQYF.

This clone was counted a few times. This CDR3 is CASSRQGYSYNSPLHF. The CDR3, as DNA: TGTGCCAGTAGCAGACAGGGATACTCCTATAATTCACCCCTCCACTTT. The chain is built from TRBV19 and TRBJ1-6; 7 bases agree with TRBD1. Germline CDR1 LNHDA, CDR2 SQIVND (reference sequence). V shed 6 bases, J shed 0 bases, and the junction held 5 bases outside the gene matches. The CDR3 is made up of 16 amino acids. The full variable domain, its missing parts supplied by reference TRBV19 and TRBJ1-6, is DGGITQSPKYLFRKEGQNVTLSCEQNLNHDAMYWYRQDPGQGLRLIYYSQIVNDFQKGDIAEGYSVSREKKESFPLTVTSAQKNPTAFYLCASSRQGYSYNSPLHFGNGTRLTVT.

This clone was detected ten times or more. The CDR3 loop is CASRDSGLRDYEQYF. The CDR3 coding sequence is TGTGCCAGCCGAGACTCGGGCCTCCGGGACTACGAGCAGTACTTC. J is TRBJ2-7 and V is TRBV6-1; weak D call: TRBD2 (5 bases). CDR1 and CDR2 from the germline V gene are MNHNS and SASEGT. Deletions cut 8 bases from V and 3 bases from J, with 20 bases between. This CDR3 comprises 15 residues.

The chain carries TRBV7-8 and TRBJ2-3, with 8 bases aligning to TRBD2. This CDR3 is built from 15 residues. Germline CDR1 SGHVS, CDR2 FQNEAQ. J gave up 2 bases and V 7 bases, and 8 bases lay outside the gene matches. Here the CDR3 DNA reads TGTGCCAGCAAAAAGACGGGGGGGGACACAGATACGCAGTATTTT. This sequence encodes CASKKTGGDTDTQYF.

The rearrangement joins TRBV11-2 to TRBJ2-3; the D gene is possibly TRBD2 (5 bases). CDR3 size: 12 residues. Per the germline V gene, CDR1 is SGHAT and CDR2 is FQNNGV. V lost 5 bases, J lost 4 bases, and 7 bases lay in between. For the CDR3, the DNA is TGTGCCAGCAGCCCGCGGGCAGATACGCAGTATTTT. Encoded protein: CASSPRADTQYF.

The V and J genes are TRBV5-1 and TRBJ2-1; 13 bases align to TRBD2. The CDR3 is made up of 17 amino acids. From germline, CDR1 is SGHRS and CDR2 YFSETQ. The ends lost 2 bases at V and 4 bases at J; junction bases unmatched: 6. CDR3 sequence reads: CASSLGLAGVRYNEQFF. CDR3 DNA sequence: TGCGCCAGCAGCTTAGGACTAGCGGGAGTGCGGTACAATGAGCAGTTCTTC.

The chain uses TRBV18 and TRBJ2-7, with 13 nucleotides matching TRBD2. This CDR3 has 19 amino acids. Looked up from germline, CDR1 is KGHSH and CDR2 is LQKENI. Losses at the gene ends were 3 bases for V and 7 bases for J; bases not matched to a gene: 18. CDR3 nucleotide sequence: TGTGCCAGCTCACCCACCCCGGGGGCTCGGACTAGCGGGGGAATTGAGCAGTACTTC. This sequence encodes CASSPTPGARTSGGIEQYF.

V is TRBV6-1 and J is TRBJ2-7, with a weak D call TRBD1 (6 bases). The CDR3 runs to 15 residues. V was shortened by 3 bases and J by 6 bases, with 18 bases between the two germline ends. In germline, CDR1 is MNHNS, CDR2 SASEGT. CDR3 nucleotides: TGTGCCAGCAGTGACCTTGACAGGACCTTCGGCGAGCAGTACTTC. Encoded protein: CASSDLDRTFGEQYF.

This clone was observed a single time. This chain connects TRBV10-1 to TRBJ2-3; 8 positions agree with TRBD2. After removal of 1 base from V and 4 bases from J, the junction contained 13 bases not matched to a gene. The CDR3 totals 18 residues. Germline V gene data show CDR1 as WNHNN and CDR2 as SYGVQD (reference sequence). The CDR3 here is CASSELGLVGLKADTQYF. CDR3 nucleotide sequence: TGCGCCAGCAGTGAGTTGGGACTAGTGGGGCTAAAGGCAGATACGCAGTATTTT.

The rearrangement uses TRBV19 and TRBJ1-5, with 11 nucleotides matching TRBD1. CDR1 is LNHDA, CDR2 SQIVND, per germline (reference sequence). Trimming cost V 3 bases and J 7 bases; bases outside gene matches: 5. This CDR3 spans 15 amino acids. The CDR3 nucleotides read TGTGCCAGTAGTATCAAGGGACAGGGGGGACAGCCCCAGCATTTT. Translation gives CASSIKGQGGQPQHF. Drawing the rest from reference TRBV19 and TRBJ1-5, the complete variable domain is DGGITQSPKYLFRKEGQNVTLSCEQNLNHDAMYWYRQDPGQGLRLIYYSQIVNDFQKGDIAEGYSVSREKKESFPLTVTSAQKNPTAFYLCASSIKGQGGQPQHFGDGTRLSIL.